This is a list of T cell receptor beta chains from one sample in a study of shared clonotypes between healthy human individuals. Method: immunoSEQ multiplex PCR; TCRdb's copy keeps in-frame clones and lacks some. This table holds 110,000 or so clones, more than 65% found once. Sequencing was carried out using memory CD8+ T cells sorted from blood. The receptors derive from a woman in her 30s in good health. Both conserved end residues are part of each CDR3. Only some rows state a clone size, as once, few, many or a class for expanded clones.

J: TRBJ2-7
size: -
V: TRBV5-5
CDR3: CASTSTDTYEQYF

J: TRBJ1-1
size: -
V: TRBV5-1
CDR3: CASSFGNEGTEAFF

J: TRBJ2-7
size: -
V: TRBV6-6
CDR3: CASSPLAWASEQYF

J: TRBJ2-3
size: many
V: TRBV25-1
CDR3: CASSGAGSGGRDTQYF

J: TRBJ1-3
size: -
V: TRBV28
CDR3: CASSLGGSGNTIYF

J: TRBJ2-7
size: -
V: TRBV7-9
CDR3: CASSSWRAYEQYF

J: TRBJ2-7
size: -
V: TRBV11-2
CDR3: CASSLSAGKAYEQYF

J: TRBJ1-1
size: -
V: TRBV11-2
CDR3: CASSEWTGDTEAFF

J: TRBJ1-2
size: -
V: TRBV6-5
CDR3: CASSYFPGRHFYGYTF

J: TRBJ2-1
size: -
V: TRBV5-1
CDR3: CASSLTGTSGLISDEQFF

J: TRBJ1-4
size: -
V: TRBV27
CDR3: CASSLLKGEKLFF

J: TRBJ2-7
size: -
V: TRBV2
CDR3: CASKAAQVSYEQYF

J: TRBJ2-7
size: once
V: TRBV11-2
CDR3: CASRTQRDSYEQYF

J: TRBJ1-2
size: -
V: TRBV7-9
CDR3: CASSGTEYGYTF

J: TRBJ1-2
size: few
V: TRBV19
CDR3: CASSIGGRINYGYTF

J: TRBJ2-1
size: -
V: TRBV20-1
CDR3: CSVSRAEQQFF

J: TRBJ1-5
size: -
V: TRBV7-9
CDR3: CASSLDVGPNQPQHF

J: TRBJ2-1
size: many
V: TRBV25-1
CDR3: CASSVAKAGTRNEQFF

J: TRBJ1-5
size: -
V: TRBV10-2
CDR3: CASSAARSDQPQHF

J: TRBJ1-5
size: few
V: TRBV12-2
CDR3: CASRLVVGGRSSNQPQHF

J: TRBJ1-1
size: many
V: TRBV6-7
CDR3: CASSYGGTANTEAFF

J: TRBJ2-6
size: -
V: TRBV7-2
CDR3: CASSFLLDGARTF